A single sample gave rise to the 4 T cell receptor beta chains below, sequenced in a study of blood T cell repertoires in COVID-19. Only in-frame clones appear in the TCRdb table, and some are missing; sequencing was by immunoSEQ multiplex PCR. This table holds 250,000 to 400,000 clones, around 87% found once. The sequencing input was PBMCs or T cells enriched from blood (not recorded which). The receptors here all came from a woman in her thirties who had recovered from COVID-19.

The chain is built from TRBV5-8 and TRBJ1-1, with a weak D call TRBD1 (5 bases). The CDR3 extends over 12 amino acids. The germline gives CDR1 SGHTS, CDR2 YDEGEE. V dropped 6 bases and J dropped 10 bases, with 16 bases sitting between them. The CDR3 coding sequence is TGTGCCAGCACCAGTGACAGAGTAGCAGCTTTCTTT. It encodes CASTSDRVAAFF.

This clone was counted only a few times. The chain couples TRBV19 to TRBJ1-1; no definite D call. Trimming removed 5 bases at V and 0 bases at J, with 7 bases between. The CDR3 extends over 13 amino acids. The V gene's germline CDR1 is LNHDA and CDR2 SQIVND (reference sequence). The CDR3 DNA follows: TGTGCCAGTAGTCTTCAGATGAACACTGAAGCTTTCTTT. Translated, it gives CASSLQMNTEAFF.

The V and J genes are TRBV19 and TRBJ1-2; possible D gene TRBD1, 6 bases. CDR1 and CDR2 from the germline V gene are LNHDA and SQIVND (reference sequence). CDR3 size: 15 residues. Trimming removed 5 bases at V and 8 bases at J, with 21 bases between. CDR3 DNA sequence: TGTGCCAGTAGTCTGCGCGCGGACAGTCTGAGGGGCTACACCTTC. It yields the protein CASSLRADSLRGYTF.

The CDR3 region is CASSLGRVSTGELFF. As DNA, the CDR3 is TGTGCCAGCAGCTTAGGCAGGGTGAGCACCGGGGAGCTGTTTTTT. The V gene is TRBV7-9, the J gene TRBJ2-2; TRBD1 might be the D (5 bases). Germline V gives CDR1 SEHNR, CDR2 FQNEAQ (reference sequence). The CDR3 is 15 amino acids. The germline V and J ends were trimmed by 1 base and 4 bases, with 10 bases remaining between them.